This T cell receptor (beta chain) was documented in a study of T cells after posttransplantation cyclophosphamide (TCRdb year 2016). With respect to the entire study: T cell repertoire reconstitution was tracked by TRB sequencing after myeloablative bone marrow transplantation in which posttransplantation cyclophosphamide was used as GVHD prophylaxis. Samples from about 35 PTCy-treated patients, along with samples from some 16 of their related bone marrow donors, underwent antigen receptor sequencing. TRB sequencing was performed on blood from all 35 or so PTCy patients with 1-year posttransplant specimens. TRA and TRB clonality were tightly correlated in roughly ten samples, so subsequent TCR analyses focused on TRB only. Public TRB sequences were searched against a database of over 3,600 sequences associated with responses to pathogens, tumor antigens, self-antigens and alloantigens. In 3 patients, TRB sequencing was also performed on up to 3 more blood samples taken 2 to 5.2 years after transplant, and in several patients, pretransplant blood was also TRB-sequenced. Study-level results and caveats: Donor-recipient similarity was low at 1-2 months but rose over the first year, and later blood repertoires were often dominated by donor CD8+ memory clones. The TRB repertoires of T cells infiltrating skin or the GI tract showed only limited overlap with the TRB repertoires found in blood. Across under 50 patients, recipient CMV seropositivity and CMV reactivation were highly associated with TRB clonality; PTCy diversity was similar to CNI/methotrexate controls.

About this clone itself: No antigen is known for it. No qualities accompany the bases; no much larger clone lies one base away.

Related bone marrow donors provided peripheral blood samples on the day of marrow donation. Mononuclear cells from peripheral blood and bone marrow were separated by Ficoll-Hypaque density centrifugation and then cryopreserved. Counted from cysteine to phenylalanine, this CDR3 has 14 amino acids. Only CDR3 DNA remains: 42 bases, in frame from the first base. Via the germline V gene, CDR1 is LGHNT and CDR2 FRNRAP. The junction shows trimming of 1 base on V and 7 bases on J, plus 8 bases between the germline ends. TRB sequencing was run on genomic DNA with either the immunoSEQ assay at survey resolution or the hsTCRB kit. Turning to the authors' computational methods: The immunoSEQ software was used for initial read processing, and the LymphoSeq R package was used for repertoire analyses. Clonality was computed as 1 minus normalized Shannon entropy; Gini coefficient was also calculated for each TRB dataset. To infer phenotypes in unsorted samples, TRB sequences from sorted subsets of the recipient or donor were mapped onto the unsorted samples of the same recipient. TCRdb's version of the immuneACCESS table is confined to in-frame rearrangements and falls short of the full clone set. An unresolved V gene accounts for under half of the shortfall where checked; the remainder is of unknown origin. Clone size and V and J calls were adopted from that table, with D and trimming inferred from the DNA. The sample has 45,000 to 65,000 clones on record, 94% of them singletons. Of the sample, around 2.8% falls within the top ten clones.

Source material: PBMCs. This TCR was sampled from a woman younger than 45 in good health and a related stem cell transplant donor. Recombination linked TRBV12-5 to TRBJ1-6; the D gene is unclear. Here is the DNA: TGTGCTAGTGGTTTGGGGACGGGGAATTCACCCCTCCACTTT. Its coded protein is CASGLGTGNSPLHF.